The following is a T cell receptor (beta chain) sequence with its context. These data originate in a study of blood T cell repertoires in COVID-19. Per germline, CDR1 KGHDR and CDR2 SFDVKD. This CDR3 spans 15 amino acids. V was pared by 3 bases and J by 0 bases, with 5 bases between. Living in under 30 US areas, the participants were between about 18 and 90 years of age. Membership in each cohort depended on participant-reported clinical history. Some clones are missing from TCRdb's copy, which holds only in-frame ones; the method was immunoSEQ multiplex PCR. The sample shows about 190,000 clones, 76% of them seen only once.

This receptor was taken from a woman in her 50s with acute COVID-19. The chain links TRBV24-1 to TRBJ2-6; no clear D gene. The source material was PBMCs or T cells enriched from blood (not recorded which). CDR3 in DNA: TGTGCCACCAGTGATATCAACTCTGGGGCCAACGTCCTGACTTTC. This translates into CATSDINSGANVLTF.